This T cell receptor (beta chain) was recorded in a study of blood T cell repertoires in COVID-19. Study as a whole: T cells, B-cell-depleted T cells, or PBMCs supplied cDNA or gDNA.

Seattle enrolled patients during active infection and tracked them longitudinally. This clone was recorded once. The data were produced by immunoSEQ multiplex PCR, yet TCRdb's version contains in-frame clones alone and is incomplete. The table lists about 370,000 clones, 70% to 90% of them singletons. The source is a woman aged 25 to 39 with COVID-19, enrolled during active disease. Sequences were obtained from peripheral blood.

CDR3 protein: CASSQDRRSGNTIYF. CDR3 sequence (DNA): TGCGCCAGCAGCCAAGATCGGAGGTCTGGAAACACCATATATTTT. The genes are TRBV4-3 and TRBJ1-3; D is uncertain. Trimming pared 0 bases from V and 1 base from J, leaving 7 bases between. The CDR3 consists of 15 residues. Germline V CDR1 and CDR2: LGHNA, YSLEER.